These 22 T cell receptor beta chains were all obtained from the same sample, sequenced in a study of T cell changes during pregnancy in multiple sclerosis. Sequenced by immunoSEQ multiplex PCR; TCRdb stores in-frame clones only, minus some. The sample lists about 50,000 clones; roughly 90% were seen once. The input for sequencing was CD4+ T cells from peripheral blood mononuclear cells, taken after pregnancy. The source of these receptors is a female donor with multiple sclerosis, enrolled in a pregnancy study.

The table lists this clone with a count of one. V and J are TRBV11-2 and TRBJ2-5; TRBD2 might be the D (6 bases). CDR1 is SGHAT, CDR2 FQNNGV, per germline. This CDR3 is built from 15 residues. The ends were cut back, 2 bases at V and 5 bases at J, with 15 bases in the middle. The CDR3 sequence is CASSLIRTGRETQYF. CDR3 coding DNA: TGTGCCAGCAGCTTAATCAGGACTGGGAGGGAGACCCAGTACTTC.

The CDR3 region is CASTGTSSSGELFF. The CDR3 nucleotides are TGTGCCAGCACCGGGACTAGCTCTTCCGGGGAGCTGTTTTTT. The chain combines TRBV6-6 with TRBJ2-2, with 9 bases matching TRBD2. After removal of 7 bases from V and 6 bases from J, the junction contained 6 bases not matched to a gene. CDR1 is MNHNY, CDR2 SVGAGI, per germline (reference sequence). CDR3 size: 14 residues.

The chain recombines TRBV7-4 with TRBJ1-6; the D gene is possibly TRBD1 (5 bases). The CDR3 contains 15 residues. The V gene lost 1 base and the J gene lost 10 bases, with 14 bases spanning the gap. The germline gives CDR1 SGHVT, CDR2 SQSDAQ. CDR3 loop: CASSLVRWGWSPLHF. The CDR3 DNA sequence: TGTGCCAGCAGCTTAGTGAGATGGGGCTGGTCACCCCTCCACTTT.

This clone appeared a few times. V gene TRBV7-2 combines with J gene TRBJ1-3; no clear D gene. CDR1 and CDR2 from the germline V gene are SGHTA and FQGNSA. The CDR3 runs to 13 residues. Trimming stripped 4 bases from V and 4 bases from J, with 8 bases between. The CDR3 is CASSSAGGNTIYF. In nucleotides, the CDR3 is TGTGCCAGCAGCTCCGCGGGGGGAAACACCATATATTTT.

This chain connects TRBV18 to TRBJ1-1, with TRBD1 matching 7 bases. V dropped 3 bases and J dropped 1; count of bases not matched to a gene: 8. The CDR3 runs 16 residues. From germline, CDR1 is KGHSH and CDR2 LQKENI. The CDR3 region is CASSPLDRPSNTEAFF. DNA of the CDR3: TGTGCCAGCTCACCGTTGGACAGGCCCTCGAACACTGAAGCTTTCTTT.

V and J are TRBV30 and TRBJ2-7; 8 nucleotides agree with TRBD2. The junction had 7 bases not matched to a gene; V was cut back by 0 bases and J by 0 bases. This CDR3 region has 16 residues. Germline V CDR1 and CDR2: GTSNPN, SVGIG (reference sequence). CDR3 nucleotide sequence: TGTGCCTGGAGTGTATCTCCGGGGGGGGGCTCCTACGAGCAGTACTTC. Translating gives CAWSVSPGGGSYEQYF.

CDR3 residues: CASSLSRTSQETQYF. The DNA of the CDR3 is TGTGCCAGCAGCTTATCACGGACTAGCCAAGAGACCCAGTACTTC. The V and J genes are TRBV11-2 and TRBJ2-5, with 7 bases fitting TRBD2. Germline V gives CDR1 SGHAT, CDR2 FQNNGV. There are 15 residues in the CDR3. The V segment lost 2 bases and the J segment 1 base; nucleotides outside the gene matches: 4.

J is TRBJ1-2 and V is TRBV5-5; no definite D call. Per the germline V gene, CDR1 is SGHKS and CDR2 is YYEKEE (reference sequence). This CDR3 contains 17 residues. Trimming shortened V by 0 bases and J by 0 bases, and 15 bases separated the two germline ends. The CDR3 DNA reads TGTGCCAGCAGCTTGGAATTGCGCCCCGAAGCTAACTATGGCTACACCTTC. Amino acid sequence: CASSLELRPEANYGYTF. The full variable domain, completed using reference TRBV5-5 and TRBJ1-2, is DAGVTQSPTHLIKTRGQQVTLRCSPISGHKSVSWYQQVLGQGPQFIFQYYEKEERGRGNFPDRFSARQFPNYSSELNVNALLLGDSALYLCASSLELRPEANYGYTFGSGTRLTVV.

The chain has TRBV11-2 and TRBJ2-2, with D perhaps TRBD1 (6 bases). CDR1 is SGHAT and CDR2 is FQNNGV in the germline V gene. Trimming pared 3 bases from V and 5 bases from J, leaving 25 bases between. The CDR3 consists of 19 residues. CDR3 loop: CASSLQGQGLAWGTGELFF. CDR3 DNA: TGTGCCAGCAGCTTGCAGGGGCAGGGATTGGCTTGGGGAACCGGGGAGCTGTTTTTT.

V usage is TRBV30 and J usage is TRBJ2-3; 10 nucleotides line up with TRBD2. This CDR3 region has 18 residues. Germline V gene sequence: CDR1 GTSNPN, CDR2 SVGIG (reference sequence). The trim removed 0 bases at V and 2 bases at J, leaving 11 bases unmatched. The chain's CDR3 is CAWSVWGRLAGLTDTQYF. The DNA for the CDR3 is TGTGCCTGGAGTGTATGGGGCCGACTAGCGGGCCTCACAGATACGCAGTATTTT.

The gene calls are TRBV5-1 and TRBJ2-6, with D tentatively TRBD1 (6 bases). The V gene lost 4 bases and the J gene lost 0 bases, with 17 bases spanning the gap. The CDR3 length is 18 residues. CDR1 is SGHRS, CDR2 YFSETQ, per germline. The CDR3 DNA is TGCGCCAGCAGCAGGGCAGGGGTAGGGGGCTCTGGGGCCAACGTCCTGACTTTC. Its translation is CASSRAGVGGSGANVLTF. Based on the CDR3 plus reference TRBV5-1 and TRBJ2-6, the full variable domain is KAGVTQTPRYLIKTRGQQVTLSCSPISGHRSVSWYQQTPGQGLQFLFEYFSETQRNKGNFPGRFSGRQFSNSRSEMNVSTLELGDSALYLCASSRAGVGGSGANVLTFGAGSRLTVL.

This rearrangement joins TRBV5-1 to TRBJ2-3; 8 nucleotides line up with TRBD1. With V trimmed by 4 bases and J by 6 bases, 13 bases remained unmatched. The CDR3 extends over 16 amino acids. Looked up from germline, CDR1 is SGHRS and CDR2 is YFSETQ. This CDR3 reads CASSLGTGPDEDTQYF. As DNA, the CDR3 is TGCGCCAGCAGCCTCGGGACAGGACCAGATGAGGATACGCAGTATTTT.

The rearrangement links TRBV7-9 to TRBJ1-3, with D maybe TRBD1 (5 bases). The CDR3 consists of 16 residues. Germline V CDR1 and CDR2: SEHNR, FQNEAQ (reference sequence). The germline V and J ends were trimmed by 0 bases and 0 bases, with 9 bases remaining between them. The CDR3 region is CASSLAPDNSGNTIYF. CDR3 sequence (DNA): TGTGCCAGCAGCTTAGCGCCGGACAACTCTGGAAACACCATATATTTT.

This clone showed up just a few times. The V gene is TRBV11-2, the J gene TRBJ2-1; weak D call: TRBD2 (5 bases). The CDR3 sequence is 16 residues long. Trimming stripped 5 bases from V and 0 bases from J, with 14 bases between. Germline V CDR1 and CDR2: SGHAT, FQNNGV. The CDR3 reads CASSPPLGSSYNEQFF. The CDR3 coding sequence is TGTGCCAGCAGCCCCCCACTGGGGAGCTCCTACAATGAGCAGTTCTTC.

This rearrangement joins TRBV7-9 to TRBJ2-2, with 8 bases identical to TRBD2. The CDR3 runs 15 residues. The V segment lost 6 bases and the J segment 2 bases; nucleotides outside the gene matches: 5. Germline V CDR1 and CDR2: SEHNR, FQNEAQ (reference sequence). Here the CDR3 DNA reads TGTGCCAGCAGTAGCGGGGATTTAAACACCGGGGAGCTGTTTTTT. This encodes CASSSGDLNTGELFF.

This clone appeared a single time. The CDR3 DNA reads as TGCGCCAGCAGCACCGGGACAGGGGGTGAAAAACTGTTTTTT. It encodes CASSTGTGGEKLFF. The chain recombines TRBV5-1 with TRBJ1-4; TRBD1 agrees at 11 bases. The CDR3 totals 14 residues. The trim removed 4 bases at V and 7 bases at J, leaving 3 bases unmatched. Germline V gene data show CDR1 as SGHRS and CDR2 as YFSETQ. Full variable domain (missing parts from reference TRBV5-1 and TRBJ1-4): KAGVTQTPRYLIKTRGQQVTLSCSPISGHRSVSWYQQTPGQGLQFLFEYFSETQRNKGNFPGRFSGRQFSNSRSEMNVSTLELGDSALYLCASSTGTGGEKLFFGSGTQLSVL.

This chain connects TRBV19 to TRBJ2-3; D unresolved. Germline-derived CDR1 and CDR2 are LNHDA and SQIVND (reference sequence). The CDR3 runs 15 residues. Trimming removed 3 bases from V and 5 bases from J, with 15 bases in between. This CDR3 is CASSIGGPPGDTQYF. The CDR3 DNA reads TGTGCCAGTAGTATCGGCGGCCCCCCGGGAGATACGCAGTATTTT.

This clone was seen only once. The chain couples TRBV5-1 to TRBJ1-2; 10 bases are a match to TRBD1. The V gene's germline CDR1 is SGHRS and CDR2 YFSETQ. The CDR3 has 14 amino acids. V lost 2 bases, J lost 3 bases, and 1 base stayed unmatched. The CDR3: CASSFGQGDYGYTF. In nucleotides, the CDR3 is TGCGCCAGCAGCTTCGGACAGGGGGACTATGGCTACACCTTC.

V is TRBV7-9 and J is TRBJ2-2; D might be TRBD1 (6 bases). The CDR3 spans 15 residues. Deletions cut 2 bases from V and 4 bases from J, with 11 bases between. CDR1 SEHNR and CDR2 FQNEAQ come from the germline V gene (reference sequence). CDR3 coding DNA: TGTGCCAGCAGCTTACCAGGGGTAAGCACCGGGGAGCTGTTTTTT. Translated: CASSLPGVSTGELFF.

The V gene is TRBV27, the J gene TRBJ1-5; a possible D gene is TRBD1 (6 bases). From germline, CDR1 is MNHEY and CDR2 SMNVEV (reference sequence). Trimming left V 6 bases short and J 0 bases short, with 12 bases between. The CDR3 contains 15 residues. CDR3 loop: CASRRGIISNQPQHF. CDR3 in DNA: TGTGCCAGCAGGAGGGGGATAATTAGCAATCAGCCCCAGCATTTT.

The chain has TRBV2 and TRBJ2-4, with 9 positions matching TRBD1. The CDR3 is 15 residues long. The germline V gene encodes CDR1 SNHLY and CDR2 FYNNEI. J gave up 6 bases and V 4 bases, and 7 bases lay outside the gene matches. The chain's CDR3 is CASSGDRATLNIQYF. CDR3 DNA sequence: TGTGCCAGCAGTGGGGACAGGGCGACCTTAAACATTCAGTACTTC.

This chain joins TRBV5-4 and TRBJ2-1, with 7 bases fitting TRBD2. CDR3 length equals 15 residues. Germline V gene data show CDR1 as SGHNT and CDR2 as YYREEE (reference sequence). J was trimmed by 5 bases and V by 4 bases; bases with no gene match: 9. The chain's CDR3 is CASSTPSGRDNEQFF. Here the CDR3 DNA reads TGTGCCAGCAGCACTCCTAGCGGCCGTGACAATGAGCAGTTCTTC.